This is a list of T cell receptor beta chains from one sample in a study of molecular identifiers for immune sequencing clone quantification. Via MiXCR, TCRdb re-called the PCR reads, giving one row per CDR3 protein. The data hold around 470,000 distinct CDR3 sequences, with roughly 23% observed a single time. Sequencing was performed on naive CD8+ T cells from blood, with Jurkat cell RNA spiked in. The origin of the receptors is a human donor in good health. Some libraries in this study had Jurkat cell RNA spiked in. Both conserved end residues are part of each CDR3. D genes are given only for firm matches. Not all rows give a size; the values are once, few, many and, for expanded clones, a class.

V gene: TRBV20-1
clone size: NA
D gene: NA
J gene: TRBJ2-2
CDR3 protein: CSARSGSNTGELFF
CDR3 DNA: TGCAGTGCTAGATCGGGGTCGAACACCGGGGAGCTGTTTTTT

V gene: TRBV7-9
clone size: many
D gene: TRBD1
J gene: TRBJ2-7
CDR3 protein: CASSLPGQGPYF
CDR3 DNA: TGTGCCAGCAGCTTACCGGGACAGGGCCCGTACTTC

V gene: TRBV4-2
clone size: NA
D gene: TRBD2
J gene: TRBJ2-2
CDR3 protein: CASSPLAGGPDTGELFF
CDR3 DNA: TGTGCCAGCAGCCCACTAGCGGGAGGGCCCGACACCGGGGAGCTGTTTTTT

V gene: TRBV5-4
clone size: few
D gene: TRBD2
J gene: TRBJ2-2
CDR3 protein: CASSLALAGTTGELFF
CDR3 DNA: TGTGCCAGCAGCTTGGCGCTAGCGGGAACCACCGGGGAGCTGTTTTTT

V gene: TRBV30
clone size: many
D gene: TRBD1
J gene: TRBJ2-7
CDR3 protein: CAWNRGQGGEQYF
CDR3 DNA: TGTGCCTGGAACCGCGGACAGGGCGGGGAGCAGTACTTC

V gene: TRBV7-6
clone size: few
D gene: NA
J gene: TRBJ1-1
CDR3 protein: CASSPNTDLGPEAFF
CDR3 DNA: TGTGCCAGCAGCCCAAACACAGATTTGGGACCTGAAGCTTTCTTT

V gene: TRBV15
clone size: many
D gene: NA
J gene: TRBJ1-3
CDR3 protein: CATSRDNGDGNTIYF
CDR3 DNA: TGTGCCACCAGCAGAGATAATGGGGATGGAAACACCATATATTTT

V gene: TRBV13
clone size: many
D gene: TRBD2
J gene: TRBJ2-5
CDR3 protein: CASSSPSGGSGQETQYF
CDR3 DNA: TGTGCCAGCAGCTCGCCTAGCGGGGGGTCAGGCCAAGAGACCCAGTACTTC

V gene: TRBV6-5
clone size: few
D gene: TRBD2
J gene: TRBJ2-1
CDR3 protein: CASREIAGAYNEQFF
CDR3 DNA: TGTGCCAGCAGGGAAATAGCGGGGGCATACAATGAGCAGTTCTTC

V gene: TRBV7-6
clone size: few
D gene: NA
J gene: TRBJ2-3
CDR3 protein: CASSLGRWDTQYF
CDR3 DNA: TGTGCCAGCAGCTTAGGACGGTGGGATACGCAGTATTTT

V gene: TRBV19
clone size: many
D gene: NA
J gene: TRBJ2-2
CDR3 protein: CASSILNTGELFF
CDR3 DNA: TGTGCCAGTAGTATCCTGAACACCGGGGAGCTGTTTTTT

V gene: TRBV4-1
clone size: NA
D gene: TRBD2
J gene: TRBJ2-3
CDR3 protein: CASSQGFVRERDTQYF
CDR3 DNA: TGCGCCAGCAGCCAAGGTTTCGTGCGGGAGCGGGATACGCAGTATTTT

V gene: TRBV27
clone size: many
D gene: NA
J gene: TRBJ2-7
CDR3 protein: CASSSTTGYEQYF
CDR3 DNA: TGTGCCAGCAGTTCTACCACAGGGTACGAGCAGTACTTC

V gene: TRBV9
clone size: few
D gene: NA
J gene: TRBJ1-5
CDR3 protein: CASSVGDGNQPQHF
CDR3 DNA: TGTGCCAGCAGCGTAGGGGATGGCAATCAGCCCCAGCATTTT

V gene: TRBV12-3/TRBV12-4
clone size: many
D gene: TRBD1
J gene: TRBJ1-1
CDR3 protein: CASSLRGPRGAFF
CDR3 DNA: TGTGCCAGCAGTTTAAGGGGGCCCCGAGGGGCTTTCTTT

V gene: TRBV11-2
clone size: NA
D gene: NA
J gene: TRBJ2-1
CDR3 protein: CASSLVDGGTKYNEQFF
CDR3 DNA: TGTGCCAGCAGCTTAGTTGATGGGGGAACTAAGTACAATGAGCAGTTCTTC

V gene: TRBV9
clone size: many
D gene: NA
J gene: TRBJ1-1
CDR3 protein: CASSVGSGVGAEAFF
CDR3 DNA: TGTGCCAGCAGCGTAGGATCAGGGGTAGGGGCTGAAGCTTTCTTT

V gene: TRBV7-9
clone size: few
D gene: NA
J gene: TRBJ2-7
CDR3 protein: CASTLTYLEGKQYF
CDR3 DNA: TGTGCCAGCACCCTCACCTACTTGGAGGGGAAGCAGTACTTC